The 10 T cell receptor beta chains below all came from one sample that was sequenced in a study of T cells in Graves' hyperthyroidism and ophthalmopathy. There were TCR beta CDR3 regions amplified from RNA transcripts. Using the HTBI primer set, a first-round RT-PCR was run on the TCR CDR3. MiXCR, run by TCRdb on the multiplex PCR reads, gives a single entry per CDR3 protein. The sample has approximately 690,000 distinct CDR3 sequences, less than 25% seen once. The sample taken for sequencing was blood. Receptors were obtained from a man younger than 40 with Graves' ophthalmopathy.

This clonotype was counted at least ten times. This chain connects TRBV20-1 to TRBJ1-1; D uncertain. Trimming cost V 3 bases and J 0 bases, with 8 bases left between them. This CDR3 is built from 13 residues. Germline V gene data show CDR1 as DFQATT and CDR2 as SNEGSKA (reference sequence). The DNA for the CDR3 is TGCAGTGCTAGTGGCGTACTGAACACTGAAGCTTTCTTT. Protein sequence: CSASGVLNTEAFF.

V and J are TRBV24-1 and TRBJ2-1; 11 nucleotides align to TRBD2. The V segment lost 10 bases and the J segment 0 bases; nucleotides outside the gene matches: 10. Germline lookup yields CDR1 KGHDR and CDR2 SFDVKD. This CDR3 is 17 amino acids long. The CDR3: CATLAGGRLSSYNEQFF. The CDR3 DNA sequence: TGTGCCACGCTAGCGGGAGGCCGCCTTAGCTCCTACAATGAGCAGTTCTTC.

The rearrangement links TRBV7-9 to TRBJ2-2, with a weak D call TRBD1 (6 bases). The V end lost 1 base, the J end lost 4 bases, and 10 bases lay between the germline ends. The CDR3 consists of 15 residues. The germline gives CDR1 SEHNR, CDR2 FQNEAQ (reference sequence). Here the CDR3 DNA reads TGTGCCAGCAGCTTAGAGACAGGAGTCACCGGGGAGCTGTTTTTT. This gives the protein CASSLETGVTGELFF.

This clonotype was recorded a few times. The V gene is TRBV5-1, the J gene TRBJ2-1; 7 positions match TRBD2. Losses at the gene ends were 0 bases for V and 15 bases for J; bases not matched to a gene: 9. Germline V gene lookup returns CDR1 SGHRS and CDR2 YFSETQ. The CDR3 loop spans 13 amino acids. CDR3 nucleotide sequence: TGCGCCAGCAGCTTGGATCTAGGGAGGGTTCCGTTCTTC. Amino acids: CASSLDLGRVPFF.

The genes are TRBV3-1 and TRBJ2-1; D uncertain. CDR1 and CDR2 (germline): LGHDT, YNNKEL (reference sequence). The CDR3 totals 14 residues. The ends were cut back, 1 base at V and 9 bases at J, with 13 bases in the middle. In DNA form, the CDR3 reads TGTGCCAGCAGCCAAGTGGGCCTAGTGGCTGAGCAGTTCTTC. Amino acid sequence: CASSQVGLVAEQFF.

The J gene is TRBJ1-4, the V gene TRBV6-1; TRBD1 might be the D (5 bases). V lost 7 bases to trimming and J lost 3 bases, with 18 bases between them. CDR3 size: 16 residues. In germline, CDR1 is MNHNS, CDR2 SASEGT. CDR3 in DNA: TGTGCCAGCACGTTTAATTTAGGGGACCCTAATGAAAAACTGTTTTTT. As protein: CASTFNLGDPNEKLFF.

This clonotype showed up just a few times. The V gene is TRBV20-1, the J gene TRBJ1-2; no definite D call. Looked up from germline, CDR1 is DFQATT and CDR2 is SNEGSKA (reference sequence). V gave up 6 bases and J gave up 5 bases, with 7 bases separating them. The CDR3 has 10 residues. For the CDR3, the DNA is TGCAGTGCAGTCCCGTATGGCTACACCTTC. It translates to CSAVPYGYTF.

This clonotype turned up a few times. This chain connects TRBV7-2 to TRBJ1-2, with D hard to call. V gave up 1 base and J gave up 7 bases, with 1 base separating them. This CDR3 is 10 amino acids long. Germline assignment: CDR1 SGHTA and CDR2 FQGNSA. The CDR3 protein is CASSLVGYTF. CDR3 nucleotide sequence: TGTGCCAGCAGCTTAGTTGGCTACACCTTC.

This clonotype came up once. The rearrangement links TRBV4-2 to TRBJ2-1, with 11 bases lining up with TRBD2. J gave up 10 bases and V 3 bases, and 11 bases lay outside the gene matches. The CDR3 covers 16 residues. Germline CDR1 is LGHNA and CDR2 is YNFKEQ. The CDR3 DNA reads TGTGCCAGCAGCCAGGGGGGGACTAGCGGTAAATTCGAGCAGTTCTTC. Amino acids: CASSQGGTSGKFEQFF.

The CDR3 here is CASSSDWGGGTEAFF. In DNA, the CDR3 is TGCGCCAGCAGCTCGGACTGGGGGGGGGGCACTGAAGCTTTCTTT. The rearrangement uses TRBV5-1 and TRBJ1-1, with a possible D match to TRBD1 (5 bases). Germline-derived CDR1 and CDR2 are SGHRS and YFSETQ. V dropped 3 bases and J dropped 4 bases, with 16 bases sitting between them. The CDR3 is made up of 15 amino acids.